The 17 T cell receptor beta chains in this list originate from one sample, sequenced in a study of blood T cells in healthy people across ages. PCR was performed a second time for roughly 7 to 12 cycles using a sample-barcoded 5' primer and a J-beta primer mix. TCRdb reanalysed the 5' RACE reads using MiXCR and keeps one entry per CDR3 protein. The table records approximately 1,100,000 distinct CDR3 sequences, 40% to 45% of them present only once. Sequencing used blood. Receptors were obtained from a woman in her sixties in good health.

The V and J genes are TRBV20-1 and TRBJ2-4; D tentatively fits TRBD1 or TRBD2 (5 bases each). The V gene lost 2 bases and the J gene lost 9 bases, with 17 bases spanning the gap. Germline CDR1 DFQATT, CDR2 SNEGSKA (reference sequence). The CDR3 loop spans 14 amino acids. CDR3 nucleotides: TGCAGTGCTAGACCGGGCGAGGGGCCAGGCATTCAGTACTTC. Encoded protein: CSARPGEGPGIQYF.

The J gene is TRBJ2-2, the V gene TRBV20-1, with D possibly TRBD2 on 6 matching bases. The germline gives CDR1 DFQATT, CDR2 SNEGSKA (reference sequence). The CDR3 loop spans 14 amino acids. Trimming stripped 7 bases from V and 3 bases from J, with 15 bases between. As DNA, the CDR3 is TGCAGTGTCCTTACCCGGGGGTACACCGGGGAGCTGTTTTTT. Amino acids: CSVLTRGYTGELFF.

Details on this clonotype: One end of the junction is discordant with germline, which a read error may explain. V usage is TRBV28 and J usage is TRBJ1-2; D may be TRBD1 (5 bases). Germline CDR1 MDHEN, CDR2 SYDVKM. The CDR3 runs 14 residues. The CDR3 DNA reads as TGTGCCAGCAGTCCCTTCGGAGGGGCCTATGGCTGCACCTTC. Protein: CASSPFGGAYGCTF.

CDR3 bases: TGTGCCAGCAGACAATCGGACCCCCCTAATGAAAAACTGTTTTTT. This translates into CASRQSDPPNEKLFF. J is TRBJ1-4 and V is TRBV7-9; D remains ambiguous. Per the germline V gene, CDR1 is SEHNR and CDR2 is FQNEAQ (reference sequence). The CDR3 has 15 residues. Trimming removed 6 bases at V and 3 bases at J, with 14 bases between.

The chain uses TRBV28 and TRBJ2-1, with 9 nucleotides matching TRBD2. CDR1 and CDR2 (germline): MDHEN, SYDVKM. With V trimmed by 5 bases and J by 6 bases, 5 bases remained unmatched. The CDR3 spans 14 residues. CDR3 protein: CASSPSGTGNEQFF. CDR3 DNA: TGTGCCAGCAGTCCTAGCGGGACCGGCAATGAGCAGTTCTTC.

Here the CDR3 reads CASSDRGTGMSGANVLTF. The CDR3 DNA sequence: TGTGCCAGCAGCGACCGTGGGACGGGCATGTCTGGGGCCAACGTCCTGACTTTC. The V call is TRBV7-2, the J call TRBJ2-6, with D perhaps assigned TRBD1 or TRBD2 (5 bases each). Germline V gene lookup returns CDR1 SGHTA and CDR2 FQGNSA. The V and J ends lost 5 bases and 1 base respectively, with 18 bases between them. The CDR3 consists of 18 residues. Together with reference TRBV7-2 and TRBJ2-6, the CDR3 gives the full variable domain: GAGVSQSPSNKVTEKGKDVELRCDPISGHTALYWYRQSLGQGLEFLIYFQGNSAPDKSGLPSDRFSAERTGGSVSTLTIQRTQQEDSAVYLCASSDRGTGMSGANVLTFGAGSRLTVL.

This clonotype was counted only a few times. The chain uses TRBV27 and TRBJ1-2, with TRBD1 matching 8 bases. The CDR3 has 14 amino acids. The V gene's germline CDR1 is MNHEY and CDR2 SMNVEV (reference sequence). J lost 4 bases, V lost 0 bases, and 1 base had no gene match. CDR3 sequence: CASSLSTGAYGYTF. The CDR3 DNA sequence: TGTGCCAGCAGTTTATCGACAGGGGCCTATGGCTACACCTTC.

This clonotype was detected a few times. The V and J genes are TRBV11-1 and TRBJ2-1, with 9 bases matching TRBD1. The CDR3 is made up of 16 amino acids. Germline lookup yields CDR1 SGHAT and CDR2 FQDESV (reference sequence). J was trimmed by 4 bases and V by 3 bases; bases with no gene match: 7. The CDR3: CASSFLRDRAYNEQFF. In DNA, the CDR3 is TGTGCCAGCAGCTTTCTCCGGGACAGGGCATACAATGAGCAGTTCTTC.

Only one count was recorded for this clonotype. This rearrangement joins TRBV20-1 to TRBJ2-1, with D uncertain. The tail of the sequence fits TRBJ2-7 better, so the J call may be wrong. Germline CDR1 is DFQATT and CDR2 is SNEGSKA (reference sequence). The CDR3 has 12 residues. The CDR3 region has the DNA TGCAGTGCTAGAGGAGAGAACAATGAGCAGTACTTC. Its translation is CSARGENNEQYF.

This clonotype was detected a few times. This sequence joins TRBV7-2 and TRBJ2-5, with no clear D. Trimming left V 1 base short and J 5 bases short, with 8 bases between. CDR3 size: 13 residues. Germline assignment: CDR1 SGHTA and CDR2 FQGNSA. This chain's CDR3 is CASSLGDWETQYF. CDR3 nucleotide sequence: TGTGCCAGCAGCTTAGGTGATTGGGAGACCCAGTACTTC.

This clonotype was seen once. The chain couples TRBV6-2 or TRBV6-3 to TRBJ2-7; tentatively, D is TRBD1 (6 bases). The CDR3 loop spans 14 amino acids. Looked up from germline, CDR1 is MNHEY and CDR2 is SVGEGT. Trimming stripped 7 bases from V and 9 bases from J, with 22 bases between. CDR3 sequence: CASTKEGTPRRQYF. The CDR3 nucleotides read TGTGCCAGCACCAAAGAGGGGACACCTAGGCGGCAGTACTTC.

The rearrangement joins TRBV5-6 to TRBJ2-5; a possible D gene is TRBD1 (6 bases). Deletions cut 4 bases from V and 6 bases from J, with 25 bases between. The CDR3 runs 17 residues. CDR1 is SGHDT and CDR2 is YYEEEE in the germline V gene. CDR3 sequence reads: CASSPARTALQEKTQYF. The CDR3, as DNA: TGTGCCAGCAGCCCGGCCCGGACAGCCCTCCAAGAAAAGACCCAGTACTTC.

This clonotype was detected a few times. The rearrangement links TRBV5-4 to TRBJ2-4, with 9 nucleotides matching TRBD2. Germline assignment: CDR1 SGHNT and CDR2 YYREEE (reference sequence). J gave up 13 bases and V 1 base, and 12 bases lay outside the gene matches. This CDR3 spans 15 amino acids. CDR3 protein: CASSLNQRGALKQYF. The CDR3 region has the DNA TGTGCCAGCAGCTTGAACCAGCGGGGGGCCCTCAAGCAGTACTTC.

This clonotype has only a few counts. The rearrangement uses TRBV5-1 and TRBJ2-3; 15 bases align to TRBD2. CDR3 size: 17 residues. J was trimmed by 2 bases and V by 4 bases; bases with no gene match: 5. The germline gives CDR1 SGHRS, CDR2 YFSETQ. The DNA for the CDR3 is TGCGCCAGCAGCCCGGGACTAGCGGGAGGTACCACAGATACGCAGTATTTT. Its translation: CASSPGLAGGTTDTQYF. Based on the CDR3 plus reference TRBV5-1 and TRBJ2-3, the full variable domain is KAGVTQTPRYLIKTRGQQVTLSCSPISGHRSVSWYQQTPGQGLQFLFEYFSETQRNKGNFPGRFSGRQFSNSRSEMNVSTLELGDSALYLCASSPGLAGGTTDTQYFGPGTRLTVL.

The chain links TRBV11-2 to TRBJ2-1; no definite D call. TRBJ2-7 explains the end of the DNA better; the J call may be wrong. The germline gives CDR1 SGHAT, CDR2 FQNNGV. The CDR3 extends over 11 amino acids. The CDR3 spells CASSFDNEQYF. CDR3 DNA sequence: TGTGCCAGCAGCTTCGACAATGAGCAGTACTTC.

The chain links TRBV27 to TRBJ2-5; the D gene is possibly TRBD1 (5 bases). Germline V lookup: CDR1 MNHEY, CDR2 SMNVEV (reference sequence). The CDR3 runs to 15 residues. Trimming took 5 bases from V and 0 from J, leaving 13 bases between them. In nucleotides, the CDR3 is TGTGCCAGCAGTCGCACAAGGGGTTACCAAGAGACCCAGTACTTC. This translates into CASSRTRGYQETQYF.

The table lists this clonotype with a few counts. The V call is TRBV28, the J call TRBJ2-3; 9 bases map to TRBD1. The CDR3 consists of 17 residues. Germline V gene lookup returns CDR1 MDHEN and CDR2 SYDVKM. V lost 2 bases to trimming and J lost 2 bases; unmatched junction nucleotides: 8. The CDR3 DNA reads as TGTGCCAGCAGTTTAGGATCCGGGACAGGGTTCACAGATACGCAGTATTTT. Amino acid sequence: CASSLGSGTGFTDTQYF. Full variable domain (rest looked up from reference TRBV28 and TRBJ2-3): DVKVTQSSRYLVKRTGEKVFLECVQDMDHENMFWYRQDPGLGLRLIYFSYDVKMKEKGDIPEGYSVSREKKERFSLILESASTNQTSMYLCASSLGSGTGFTDTQYFGPGTRLTVL.